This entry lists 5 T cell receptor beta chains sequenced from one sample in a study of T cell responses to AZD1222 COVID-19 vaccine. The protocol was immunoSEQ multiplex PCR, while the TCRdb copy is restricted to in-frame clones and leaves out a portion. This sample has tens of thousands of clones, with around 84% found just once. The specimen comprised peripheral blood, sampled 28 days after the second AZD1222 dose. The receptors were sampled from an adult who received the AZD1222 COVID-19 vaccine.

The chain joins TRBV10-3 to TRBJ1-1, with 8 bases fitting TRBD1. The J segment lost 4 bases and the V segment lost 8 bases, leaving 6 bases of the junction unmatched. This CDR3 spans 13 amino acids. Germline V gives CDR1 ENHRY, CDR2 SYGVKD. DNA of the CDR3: TGTGCCATCTTACAGGGGGGGAGCACTGAAGCTTTCTTT. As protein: CAILQGGSTEAFF.

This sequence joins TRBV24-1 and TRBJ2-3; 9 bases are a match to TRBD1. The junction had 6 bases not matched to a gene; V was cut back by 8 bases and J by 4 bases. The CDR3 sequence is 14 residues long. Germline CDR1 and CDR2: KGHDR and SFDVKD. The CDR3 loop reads CATTGQGTADTQYF. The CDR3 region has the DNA TGTGCCACCACGGGACAGGGTACGGCAGATACGCAGTATTTT.

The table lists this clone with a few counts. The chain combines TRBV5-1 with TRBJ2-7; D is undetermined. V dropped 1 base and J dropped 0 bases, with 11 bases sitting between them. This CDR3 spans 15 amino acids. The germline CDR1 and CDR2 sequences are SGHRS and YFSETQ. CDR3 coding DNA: TGCGCCAGCAGCTTGATAGCCGGCAGCTCCTACGAGCAGTACTTC. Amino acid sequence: CASSLIAGSSYEQYF.

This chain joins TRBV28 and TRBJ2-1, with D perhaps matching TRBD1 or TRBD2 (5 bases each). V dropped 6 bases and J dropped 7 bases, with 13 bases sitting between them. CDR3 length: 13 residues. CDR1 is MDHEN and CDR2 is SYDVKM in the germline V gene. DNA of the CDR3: TGTGCCAGCAGAGGGATGGGGGAGAATGAGCAGTTCTTC. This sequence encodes CASRGMGENEQFF.

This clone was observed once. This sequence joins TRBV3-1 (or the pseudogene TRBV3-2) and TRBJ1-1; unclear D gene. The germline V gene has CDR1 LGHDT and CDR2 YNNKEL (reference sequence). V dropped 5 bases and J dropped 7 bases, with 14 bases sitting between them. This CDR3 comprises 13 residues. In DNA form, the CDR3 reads TGTGCCAGCAGCTACAGAACGGGTAGTGAAGCTTTCTTT. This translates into CASSYRTGSEAFF.